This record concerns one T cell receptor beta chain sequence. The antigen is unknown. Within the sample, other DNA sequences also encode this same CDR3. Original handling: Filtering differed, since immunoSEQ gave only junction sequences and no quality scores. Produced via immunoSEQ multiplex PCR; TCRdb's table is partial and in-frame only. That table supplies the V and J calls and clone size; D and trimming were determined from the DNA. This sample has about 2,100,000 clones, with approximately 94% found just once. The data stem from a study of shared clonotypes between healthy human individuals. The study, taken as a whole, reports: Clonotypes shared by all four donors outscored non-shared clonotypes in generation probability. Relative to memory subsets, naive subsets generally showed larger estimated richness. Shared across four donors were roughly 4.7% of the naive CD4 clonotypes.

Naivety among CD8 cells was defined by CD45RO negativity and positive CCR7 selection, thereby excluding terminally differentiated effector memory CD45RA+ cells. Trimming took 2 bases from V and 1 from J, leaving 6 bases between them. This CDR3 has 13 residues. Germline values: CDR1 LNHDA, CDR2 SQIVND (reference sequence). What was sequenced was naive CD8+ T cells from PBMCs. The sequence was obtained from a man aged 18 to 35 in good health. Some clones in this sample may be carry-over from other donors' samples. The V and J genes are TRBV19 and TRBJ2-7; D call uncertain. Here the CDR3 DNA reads TGTGCCAGTAGTATAAGCAGTTCCTACGAGCAGTACTTC. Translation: CASSISSSYEQYF.